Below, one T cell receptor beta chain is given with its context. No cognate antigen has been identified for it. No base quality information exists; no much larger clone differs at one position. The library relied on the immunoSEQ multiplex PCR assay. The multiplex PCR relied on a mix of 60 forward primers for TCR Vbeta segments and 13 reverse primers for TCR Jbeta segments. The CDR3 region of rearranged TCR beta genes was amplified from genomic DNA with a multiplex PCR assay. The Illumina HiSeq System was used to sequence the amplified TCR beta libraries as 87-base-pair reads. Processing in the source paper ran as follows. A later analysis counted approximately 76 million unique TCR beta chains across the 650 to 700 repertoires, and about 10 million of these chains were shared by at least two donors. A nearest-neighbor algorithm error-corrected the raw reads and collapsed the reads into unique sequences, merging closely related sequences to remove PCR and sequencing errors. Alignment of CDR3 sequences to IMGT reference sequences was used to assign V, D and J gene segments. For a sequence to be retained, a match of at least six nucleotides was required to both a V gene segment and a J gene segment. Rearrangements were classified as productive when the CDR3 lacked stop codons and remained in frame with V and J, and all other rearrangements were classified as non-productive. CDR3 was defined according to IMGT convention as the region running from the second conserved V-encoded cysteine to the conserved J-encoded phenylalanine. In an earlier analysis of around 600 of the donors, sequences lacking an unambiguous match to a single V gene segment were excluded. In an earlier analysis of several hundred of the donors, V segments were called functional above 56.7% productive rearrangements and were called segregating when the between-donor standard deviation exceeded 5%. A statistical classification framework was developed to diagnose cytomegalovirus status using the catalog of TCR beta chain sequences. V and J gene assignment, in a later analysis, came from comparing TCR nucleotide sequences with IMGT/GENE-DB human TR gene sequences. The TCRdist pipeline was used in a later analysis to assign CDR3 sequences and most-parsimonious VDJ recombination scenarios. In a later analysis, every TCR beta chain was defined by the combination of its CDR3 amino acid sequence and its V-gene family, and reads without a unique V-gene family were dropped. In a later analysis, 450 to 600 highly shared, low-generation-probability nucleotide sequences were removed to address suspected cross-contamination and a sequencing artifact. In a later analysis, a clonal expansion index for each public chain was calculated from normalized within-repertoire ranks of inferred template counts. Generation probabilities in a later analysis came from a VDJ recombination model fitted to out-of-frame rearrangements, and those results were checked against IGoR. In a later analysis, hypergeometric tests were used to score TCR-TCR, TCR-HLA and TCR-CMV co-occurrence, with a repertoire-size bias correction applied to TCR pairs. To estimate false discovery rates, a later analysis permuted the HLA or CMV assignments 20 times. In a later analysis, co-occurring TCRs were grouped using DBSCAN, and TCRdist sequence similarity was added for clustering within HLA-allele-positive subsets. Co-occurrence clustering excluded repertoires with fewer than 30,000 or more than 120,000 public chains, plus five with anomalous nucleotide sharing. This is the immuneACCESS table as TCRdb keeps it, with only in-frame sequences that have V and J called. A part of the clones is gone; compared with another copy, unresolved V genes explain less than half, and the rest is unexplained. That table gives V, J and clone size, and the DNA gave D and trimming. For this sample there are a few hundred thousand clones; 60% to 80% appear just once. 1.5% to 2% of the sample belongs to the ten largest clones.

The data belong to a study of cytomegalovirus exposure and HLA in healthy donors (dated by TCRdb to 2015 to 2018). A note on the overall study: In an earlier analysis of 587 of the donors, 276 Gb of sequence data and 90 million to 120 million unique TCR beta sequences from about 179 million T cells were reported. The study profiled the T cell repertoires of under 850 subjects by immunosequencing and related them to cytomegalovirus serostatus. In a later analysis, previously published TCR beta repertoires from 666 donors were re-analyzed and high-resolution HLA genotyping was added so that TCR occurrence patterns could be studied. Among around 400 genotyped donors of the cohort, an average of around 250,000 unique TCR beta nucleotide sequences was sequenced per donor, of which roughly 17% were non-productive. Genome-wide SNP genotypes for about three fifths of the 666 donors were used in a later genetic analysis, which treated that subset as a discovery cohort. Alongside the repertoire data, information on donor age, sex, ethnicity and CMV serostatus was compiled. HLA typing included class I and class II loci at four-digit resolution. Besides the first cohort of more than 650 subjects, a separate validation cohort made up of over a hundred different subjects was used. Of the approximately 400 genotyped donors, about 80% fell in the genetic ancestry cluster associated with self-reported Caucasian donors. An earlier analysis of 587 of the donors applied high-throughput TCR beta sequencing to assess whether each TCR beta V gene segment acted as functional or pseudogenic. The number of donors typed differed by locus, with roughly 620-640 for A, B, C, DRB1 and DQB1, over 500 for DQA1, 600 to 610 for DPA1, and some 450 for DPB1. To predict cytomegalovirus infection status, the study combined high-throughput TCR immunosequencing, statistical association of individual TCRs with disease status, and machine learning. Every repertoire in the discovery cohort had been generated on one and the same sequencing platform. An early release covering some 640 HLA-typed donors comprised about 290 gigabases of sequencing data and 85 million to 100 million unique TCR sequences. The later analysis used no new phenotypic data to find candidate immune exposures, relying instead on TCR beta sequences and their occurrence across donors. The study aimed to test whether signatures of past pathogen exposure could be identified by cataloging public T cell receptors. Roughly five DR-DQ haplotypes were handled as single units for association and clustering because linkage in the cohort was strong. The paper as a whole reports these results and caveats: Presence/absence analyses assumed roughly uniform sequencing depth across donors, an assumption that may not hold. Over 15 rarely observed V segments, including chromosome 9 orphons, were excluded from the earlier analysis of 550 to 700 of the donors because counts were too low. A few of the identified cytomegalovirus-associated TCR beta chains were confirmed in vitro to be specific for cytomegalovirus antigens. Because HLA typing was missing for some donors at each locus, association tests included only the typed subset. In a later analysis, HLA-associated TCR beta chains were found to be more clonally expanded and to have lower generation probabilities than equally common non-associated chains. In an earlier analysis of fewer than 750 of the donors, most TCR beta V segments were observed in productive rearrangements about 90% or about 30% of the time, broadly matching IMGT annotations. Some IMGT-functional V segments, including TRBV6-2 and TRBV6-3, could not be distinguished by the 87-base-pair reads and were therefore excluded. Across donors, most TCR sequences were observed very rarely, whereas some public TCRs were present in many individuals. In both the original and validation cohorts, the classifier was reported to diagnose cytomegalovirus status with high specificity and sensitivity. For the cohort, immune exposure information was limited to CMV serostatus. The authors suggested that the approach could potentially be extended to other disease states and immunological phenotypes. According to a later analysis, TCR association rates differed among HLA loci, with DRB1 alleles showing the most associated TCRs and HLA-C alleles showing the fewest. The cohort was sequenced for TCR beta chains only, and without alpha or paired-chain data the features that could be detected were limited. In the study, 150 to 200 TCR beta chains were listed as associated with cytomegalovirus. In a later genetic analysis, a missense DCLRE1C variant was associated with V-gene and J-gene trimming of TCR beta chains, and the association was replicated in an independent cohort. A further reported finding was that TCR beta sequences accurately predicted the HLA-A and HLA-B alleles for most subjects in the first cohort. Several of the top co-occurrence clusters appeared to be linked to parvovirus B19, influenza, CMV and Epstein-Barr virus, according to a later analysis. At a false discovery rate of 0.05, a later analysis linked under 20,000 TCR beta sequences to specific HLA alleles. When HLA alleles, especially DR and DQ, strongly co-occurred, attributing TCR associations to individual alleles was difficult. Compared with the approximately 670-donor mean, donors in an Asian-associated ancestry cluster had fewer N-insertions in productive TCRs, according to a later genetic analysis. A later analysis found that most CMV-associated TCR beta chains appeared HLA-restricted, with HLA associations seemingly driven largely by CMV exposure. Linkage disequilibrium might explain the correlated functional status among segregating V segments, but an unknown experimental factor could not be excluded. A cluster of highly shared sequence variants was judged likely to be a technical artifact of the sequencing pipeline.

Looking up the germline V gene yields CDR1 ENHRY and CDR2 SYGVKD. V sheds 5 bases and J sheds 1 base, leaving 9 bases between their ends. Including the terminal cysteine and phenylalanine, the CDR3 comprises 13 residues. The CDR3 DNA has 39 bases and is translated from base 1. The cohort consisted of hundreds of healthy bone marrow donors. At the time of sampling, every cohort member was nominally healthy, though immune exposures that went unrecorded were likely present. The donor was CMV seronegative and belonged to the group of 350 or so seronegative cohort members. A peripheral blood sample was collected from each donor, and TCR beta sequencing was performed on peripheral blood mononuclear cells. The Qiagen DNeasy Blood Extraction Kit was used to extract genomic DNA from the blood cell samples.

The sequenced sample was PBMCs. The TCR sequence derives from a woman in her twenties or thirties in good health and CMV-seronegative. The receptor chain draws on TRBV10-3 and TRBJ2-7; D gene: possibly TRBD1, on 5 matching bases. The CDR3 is CAISPDSSYEQYF. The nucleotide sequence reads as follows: TGTGCCATCAGTCCTGACAGTTCCTACGAGCAGTACTTC.